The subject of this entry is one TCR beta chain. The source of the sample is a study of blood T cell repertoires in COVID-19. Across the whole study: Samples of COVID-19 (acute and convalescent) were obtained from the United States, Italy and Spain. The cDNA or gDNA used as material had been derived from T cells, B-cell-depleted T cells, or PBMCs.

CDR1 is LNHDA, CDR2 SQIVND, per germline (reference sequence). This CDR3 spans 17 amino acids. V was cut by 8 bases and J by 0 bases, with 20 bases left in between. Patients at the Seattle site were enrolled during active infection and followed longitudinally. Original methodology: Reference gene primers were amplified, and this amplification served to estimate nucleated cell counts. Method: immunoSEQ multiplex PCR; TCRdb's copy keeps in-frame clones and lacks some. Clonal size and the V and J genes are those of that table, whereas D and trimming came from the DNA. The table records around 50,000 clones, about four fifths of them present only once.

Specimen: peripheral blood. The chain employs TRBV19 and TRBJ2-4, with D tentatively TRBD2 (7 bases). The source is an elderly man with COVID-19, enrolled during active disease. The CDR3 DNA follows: TGTGCCAGTCGAGGGGGGGAGGCAGCTTTAGCCAAAAACATTCAGTACTTC. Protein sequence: CASRGGEAALAKNIQYF.